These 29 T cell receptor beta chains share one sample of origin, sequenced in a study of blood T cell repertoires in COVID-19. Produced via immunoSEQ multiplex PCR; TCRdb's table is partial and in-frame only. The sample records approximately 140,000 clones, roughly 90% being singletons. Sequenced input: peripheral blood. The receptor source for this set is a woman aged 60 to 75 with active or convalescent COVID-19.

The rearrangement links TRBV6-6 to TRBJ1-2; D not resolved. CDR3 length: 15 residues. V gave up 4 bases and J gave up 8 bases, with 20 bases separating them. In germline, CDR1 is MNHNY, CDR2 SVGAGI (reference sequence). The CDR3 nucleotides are TGTGCCAGCAGTTGGGAGAATTTGGGTTCGGAAGGCTACACCTTC. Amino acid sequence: CASSWENLGSEGYTF.

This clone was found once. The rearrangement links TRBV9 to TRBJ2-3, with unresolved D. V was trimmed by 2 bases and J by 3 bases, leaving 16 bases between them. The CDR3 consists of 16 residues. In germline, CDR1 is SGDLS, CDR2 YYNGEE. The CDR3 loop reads CASSVEAGFATDTQYF. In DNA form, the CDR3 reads TGTGCCAGCAGCGTCGAGGCTGGGTTTGCGACAGATACGCAGTATTTT.

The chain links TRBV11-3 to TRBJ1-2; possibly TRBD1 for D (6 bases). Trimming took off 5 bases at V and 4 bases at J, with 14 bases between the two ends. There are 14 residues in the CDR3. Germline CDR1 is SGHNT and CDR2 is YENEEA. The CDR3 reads CASSPGVGIYGYTF. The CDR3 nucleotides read TGTGCCAGCAGCCCAGGGGTTGGGATCTATGGCTACACCTTC.

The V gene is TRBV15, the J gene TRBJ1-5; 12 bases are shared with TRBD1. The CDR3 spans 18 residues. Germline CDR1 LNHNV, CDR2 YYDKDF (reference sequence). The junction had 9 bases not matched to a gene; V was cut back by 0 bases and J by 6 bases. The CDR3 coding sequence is TGTGCCACCAGCAGAGATACGGGACAGGGGGCGCGGAGTCAGCCCCAGCATTTT. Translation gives CATSRDTGQGARSQPQHF.

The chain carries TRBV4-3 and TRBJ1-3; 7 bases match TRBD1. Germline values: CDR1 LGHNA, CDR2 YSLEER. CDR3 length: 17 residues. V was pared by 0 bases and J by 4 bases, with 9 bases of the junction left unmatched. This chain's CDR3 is CASSQDRTGQSGNTIYF. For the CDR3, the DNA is TGCGCCAGCAGCCAAGATCGGACAGGACAGAGCGGAAACACCATATATTTT.

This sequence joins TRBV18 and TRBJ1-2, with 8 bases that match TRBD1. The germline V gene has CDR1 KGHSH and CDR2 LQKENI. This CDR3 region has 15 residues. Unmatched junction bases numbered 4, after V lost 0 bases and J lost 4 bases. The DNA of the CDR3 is TGTGCCAGCTCACCACCGCTAACAGGGGGCTATGGCTACACCTTC. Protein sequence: CASSPPLTGGYGYTF.

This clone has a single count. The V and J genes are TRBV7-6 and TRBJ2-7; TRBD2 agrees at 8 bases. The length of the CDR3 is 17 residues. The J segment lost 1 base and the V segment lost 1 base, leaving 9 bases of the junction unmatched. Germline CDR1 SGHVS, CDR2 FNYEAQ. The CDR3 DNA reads TGTGCCAGCAGCTTAGAGAGAGAGGCGGGGGGATCCTACGAGCAGTACTTC. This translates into CASSLEREAGGSYEQYF.

The CDR3 reads CASSSRQGKYYEQYF. CDR3 bases: TGTGCCAGCAGCTCCCGACAGGGCAAATACTACGAGCAGTACTTC. The V and J genes are TRBV7-8 and TRBJ2-7, with 7 nucleotides matching TRBD1. The V segment lost 4 bases and the J segment 3 bases; nucleotides outside the gene matches: 9. The CDR3 loop spans 15 amino acids. Germline CDR1 and CDR2: SGHVS and FQNEAQ.

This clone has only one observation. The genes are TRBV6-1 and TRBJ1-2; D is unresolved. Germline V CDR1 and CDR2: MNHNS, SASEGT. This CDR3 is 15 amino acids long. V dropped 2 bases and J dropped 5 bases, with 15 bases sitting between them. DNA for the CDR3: TGTGCCAGCAGTGAAAGTTTGGCCACGGGGTATGGCTACACCTTC. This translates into CASSESLATGYGYTF.

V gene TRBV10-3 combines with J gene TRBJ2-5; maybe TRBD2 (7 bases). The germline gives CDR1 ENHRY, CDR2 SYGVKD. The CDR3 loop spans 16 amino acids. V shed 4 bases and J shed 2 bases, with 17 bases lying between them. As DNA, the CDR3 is TGTGCCATCAGTGCCGCCTCGGGGGGCGTTCAAGAGACCCAGTACTTC. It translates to CAISAASGGVQETQYF.

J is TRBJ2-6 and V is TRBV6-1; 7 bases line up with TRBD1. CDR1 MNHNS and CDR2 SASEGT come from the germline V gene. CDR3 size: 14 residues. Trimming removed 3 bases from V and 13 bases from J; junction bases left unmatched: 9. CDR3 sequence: CASSDRTGAQVLTF. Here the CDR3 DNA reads TGTGCCAGCAGTGACAGGACAGGAGCCCAGGTCCTGACTTTC.

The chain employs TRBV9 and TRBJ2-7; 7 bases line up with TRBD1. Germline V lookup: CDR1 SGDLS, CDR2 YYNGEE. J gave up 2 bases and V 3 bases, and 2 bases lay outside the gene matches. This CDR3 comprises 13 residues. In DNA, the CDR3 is TGTGCCAGCAGCGCAGGGGGAACCTACGAGCAGTACTTC. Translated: CASSAGGTYEQYF.

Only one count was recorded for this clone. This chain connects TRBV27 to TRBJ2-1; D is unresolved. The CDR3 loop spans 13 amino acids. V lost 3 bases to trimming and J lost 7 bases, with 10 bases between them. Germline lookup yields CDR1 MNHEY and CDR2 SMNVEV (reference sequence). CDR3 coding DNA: TGTGCCAGCAGTTTCAGAGTCGGGAATGAGCAGTTCTTC. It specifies CASSFRVGNEQFF.

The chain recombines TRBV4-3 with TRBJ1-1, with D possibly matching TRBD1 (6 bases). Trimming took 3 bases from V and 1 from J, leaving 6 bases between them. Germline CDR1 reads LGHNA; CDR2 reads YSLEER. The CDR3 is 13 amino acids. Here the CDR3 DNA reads TGCGCCAGCAGCCAGACAGGGAACACTGAAGCTTTCTTT. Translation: CASSQTGNTEAFF.

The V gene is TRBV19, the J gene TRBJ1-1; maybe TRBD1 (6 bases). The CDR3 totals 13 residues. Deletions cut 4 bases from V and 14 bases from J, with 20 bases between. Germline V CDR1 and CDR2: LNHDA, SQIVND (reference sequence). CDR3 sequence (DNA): TGTGCCAGTAGTACCGTACGACAGGCTACGAACTTCTTT. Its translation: CASSTVRQATNFF.

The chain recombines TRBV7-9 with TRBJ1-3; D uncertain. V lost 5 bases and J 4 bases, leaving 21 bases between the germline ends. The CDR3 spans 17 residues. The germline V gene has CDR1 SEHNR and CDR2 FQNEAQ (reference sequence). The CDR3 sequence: CASSRGVVVARGNTIYF. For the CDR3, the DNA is TGTGCCAGCAGCCGGGGTGTGGTAGTCGCGAGGGGAAACACCATATATTTT.

CDR3 DNA sequence: TGTGCCAGCAGCTTACAGGGAACGGGCACAGATACGCAGTATTTT. Protein: CASSLQGTGTDTQYF. V usage is TRBV7-2 and J usage is TRBJ2-3, with a weak D call TRBD1 (5 bases). The CDR3 consists of 15 residues. The V gene's germline CDR1 is SGHTA and CDR2 FQGNSA. Trimming took 2 bases from V and 1 from J, leaving 10 bases between them.

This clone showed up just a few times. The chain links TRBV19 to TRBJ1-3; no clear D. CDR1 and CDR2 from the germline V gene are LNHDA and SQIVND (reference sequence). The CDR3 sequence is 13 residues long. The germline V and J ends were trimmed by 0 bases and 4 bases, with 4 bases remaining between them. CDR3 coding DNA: TGTGCCAGTAGTATAGACGCGGGAAACACCATATATTTT. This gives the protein CASSIDAGNTIYF. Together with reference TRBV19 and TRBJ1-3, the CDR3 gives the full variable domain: DGGITQSPKYLFRKEGQNVTLSCEQNLNHDAMYWYRQDPGQGLRLIYYSQIVNDFQKGDIAEGYSVSREKKESFPLTVTSAQKNPTAFYLCASSIDAGNTIYFGEGSWLTVV.

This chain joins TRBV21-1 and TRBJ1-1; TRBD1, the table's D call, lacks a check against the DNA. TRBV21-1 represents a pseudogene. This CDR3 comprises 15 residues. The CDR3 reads CASSKVVGPNTEAFF. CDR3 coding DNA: TGTGCCAGCAGCAAAGTCGTGGGCCCGAACACTGAAGCTTTCTTT.

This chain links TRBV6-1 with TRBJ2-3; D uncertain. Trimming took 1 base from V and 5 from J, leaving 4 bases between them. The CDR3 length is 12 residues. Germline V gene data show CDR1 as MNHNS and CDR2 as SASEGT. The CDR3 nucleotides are TGTGCCAGCAGTGAAGACGGAGATACGCAGTATTTT. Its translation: CASSEDGDTQYF.

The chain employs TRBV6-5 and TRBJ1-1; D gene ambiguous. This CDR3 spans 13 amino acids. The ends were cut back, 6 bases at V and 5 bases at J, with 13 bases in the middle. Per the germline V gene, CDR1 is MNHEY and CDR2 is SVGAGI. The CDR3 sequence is CASRRKERTEAFF. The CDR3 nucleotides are TGTGCCAGCAGAAGGAAGGAGAGGACTGAAGCTTTCTTT.

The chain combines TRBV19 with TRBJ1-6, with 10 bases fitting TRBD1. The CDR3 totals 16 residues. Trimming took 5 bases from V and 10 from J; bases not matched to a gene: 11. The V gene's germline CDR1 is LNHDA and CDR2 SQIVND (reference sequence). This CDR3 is CASSSFRDRGHSPLHF. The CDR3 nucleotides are TGTGCCAGTAGTTCCTTCCGGGACAGGGGTCACTCACCCCTCCACTTT.

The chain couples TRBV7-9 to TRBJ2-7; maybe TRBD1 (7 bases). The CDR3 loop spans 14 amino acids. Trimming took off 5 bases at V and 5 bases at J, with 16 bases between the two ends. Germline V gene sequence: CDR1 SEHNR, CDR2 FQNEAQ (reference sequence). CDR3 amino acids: CASSGRGVSDEQYF. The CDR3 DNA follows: TGTGCCAGCAGCGGCAGGGGGGTATCGGACGAGCAGTACTTC.

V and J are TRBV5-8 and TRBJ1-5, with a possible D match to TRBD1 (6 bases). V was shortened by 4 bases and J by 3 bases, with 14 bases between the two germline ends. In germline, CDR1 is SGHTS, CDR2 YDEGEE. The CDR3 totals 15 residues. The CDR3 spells CASSPAGDANQPQHF. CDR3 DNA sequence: TGTGCCAGCAGCCCTGCAGGGGACGCCAATCAGCCCCAGCATTTT.

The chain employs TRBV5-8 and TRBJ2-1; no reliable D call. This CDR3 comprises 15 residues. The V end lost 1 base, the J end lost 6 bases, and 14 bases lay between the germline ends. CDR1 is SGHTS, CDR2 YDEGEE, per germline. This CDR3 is CASSLRLVSSNEQFF. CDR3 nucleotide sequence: TGTGCCAGCAGCTTGAGGCTAGTTAGTAGCAATGAGCAGTTCTTC.

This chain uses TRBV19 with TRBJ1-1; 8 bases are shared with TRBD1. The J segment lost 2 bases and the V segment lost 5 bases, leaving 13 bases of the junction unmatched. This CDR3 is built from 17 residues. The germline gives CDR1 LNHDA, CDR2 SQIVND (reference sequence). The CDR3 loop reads CASSPSSRQGLNTEAFF. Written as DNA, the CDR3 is TGTGCCAGTAGTCCAAGTTCCCGACAGGGGCTTAACACTGAAGCTTTCTTT.

The CDR3 sequence is CASRHGAAGNQPQHF. The CDR3 bases are TGTGCCAGCAGGCACGGAGCTGCGGGCAATCAGCCCCAGCATTTT. The chain carries TRBV6-5 and TRBJ1-5; D is undetermined. This CDR3 spans 15 amino acids. Germline-derived CDR1 and CDR2 are MNHEY and SVGAGI. V dropped 6 bases and J dropped 2 bases, with 14 bases sitting between them.

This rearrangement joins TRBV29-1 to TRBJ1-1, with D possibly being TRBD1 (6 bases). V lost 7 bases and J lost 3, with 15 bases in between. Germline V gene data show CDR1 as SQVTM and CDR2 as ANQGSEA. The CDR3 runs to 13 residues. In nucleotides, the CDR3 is TGCAGCGGTGGGGGCGGGGGCTACACTGAAGCTTTCTTT. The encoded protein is CSGGGGGYTEAFF.

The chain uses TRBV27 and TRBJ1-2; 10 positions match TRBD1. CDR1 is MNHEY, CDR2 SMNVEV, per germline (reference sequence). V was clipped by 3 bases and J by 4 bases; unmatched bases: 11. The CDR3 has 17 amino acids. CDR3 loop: CASSLRTGGVVSYGYTF. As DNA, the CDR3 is TGTGCCAGCAGTTTGAGGACAGGGGGGGTCGTGAGCTATGGCTACACCTTC.